This record covers a single TCR beta chain. The table lists this clone with a few counts. Its antigen target is currently unknown. There are no base qualities to consult, and no much larger clone falls within one base. Reading the germline V gene gives CDR1 SGHTA and CDR2 FQGNSA. There are 16 amino acids in the CDR3, from cysteine to phenylalanine inclusive. The CDR3 DNA has 48 bases and is translated from base 1. V was cut back by 2 bases and J by 0 bases, leaving a gap of 11 bases between them. This entry belongs to a study of T cells after posttransplantation cyclophosphamide (dated by TCRdb to between 2015 and 2016). Regarding the study in general: T cell repertoire reconstitution was tracked by TRB sequencing after myeloablative bone marrow transplantation in which posttransplantation cyclophosphamide was used as GVHD prophylaxis. Antigen receptor sequencing was done on samples from about 34 PTCy-treated patients and from approximately 15 related bone marrow donors of those patients. Blood from every one of the roughly 35 PTCy patients who had 1-year posttransplant specimens underwent TRB sequencing. In 3 patients, up to roughly 3 additional blood samples taken between 2 and 5.2 years after transplant also underwent TRB sequencing, as did pretransplant blood from 4 patients. Because TRA and TRB clonality correlated tightly in roughly ten samples, later TCR analyses were limited to TRB. Public TRB sequences were queried against a database of over 3,000 sequences associated with responses to pathogens, tumor antigens, self-antigens and alloantigens. Findings and caveats that apply to the study as a whole: The TRB repertoires of T cells infiltrating skin or the GI tract showed only limited overlap with the TRB repertoires found in blood. Across the approximately 48 patients, TRB clonality was highly associated with recipient CMV seropositivity and CMV reactivation, and diversity with PTCy was similar to that in the CNI/methotrexate controls. At 1-2 months, donor-recipient similarity was low but rose over the first year, and the later blood repertoires were often dominated by donor CD8+ memory clones.

TRB sequencing was run on genomic DNA with either the immunoSEQ assay at survey resolution or the hsTCRB kit. From the authors' description of their analysis: The immunoSEQ software handled the initial read processing, while the LymphoSeq R package was used for the repertoire analyses. Clonality was computed as 1 minus normalized Shannon entropy, and a Gini coefficient was also calculated for each TRB dataset. Phenotypes of unsorted samples were inferred by mapping TRB sequences from sorted subsets of the recipient or donor onto unsorted samples of the same recipient. TCRdb carries this immuneACCESS record with in-frame sequences only. Its versions omit some clonotypes, under half of them owing to an unresolved V gene in the studies checked, with the rest unexplained. V, J and clone size were drawn from that table, and D and trimming were deduced from the DNA. For this sample, 42,000 or so clones are listed, none of them singletons. The leading ten clones occupy roughly 4.3% of the sample.

Related bone marrow donors provided peripheral blood samples on the day of marrow donation. Peripheral blood and bone marrow mononuclear cells were isolated by Ficoll-Hypaque density centrifugation and cryopreserved. This receptor was identified in a woman between 45 and 65 years old in good health and a related stem cell transplant donor. Sequenced: PBMCs. The receptor chain draws on TRBV7-2 and TRBJ2-1, with TRBD1 perhaps the D gene, on 5 matching bases. The CDR3 here reads CASSLTGRNSYNEQFF. The DNA is as follows: TGTGCCAGCAGCTTAACAGGACGTAACTCCTACAATGAGCAGTTCTTC.